What follows describes a single TCR beta chain. No antigen is known for it. Primers: 60 Vbeta forward and 13 Jbeta reverse. Assay used: immunoSEQ multiplex PCR; TCRdb lists only in-frame clones, some missing. Of some 170,000 clones detected, over 75% appear once; the ten largest clones hold about 4.5%. The sample belongs to a study of cytomegalovirus exposure and HLA in healthy donors. General study points: Clonal expansion was found to be greater in HLA-associated TCR beta chains than in equally common others in a later analysis.

From germline, CDR1 is MDHEN and CDR2 SYDVKM. The CDR3 has 16 amino acids. V lost 4 bases to trimming and J lost 1 base, with 16 bases between them. The sample consisted of PBMCs. The source of this sequence is a man aged 40-49 years in good health and CMV-seronegative. This sequence joins TRBV28 and TRBJ1-2; possible D gene TRBD1, 6 bases. Here the CDR3 reads CASSYPRGTFNYGYTF. For the CDR3, the DNA is TGTGCCAGCAGTTACCCCAGGGGAACTTTTAACTATGGCTACACCTTC.